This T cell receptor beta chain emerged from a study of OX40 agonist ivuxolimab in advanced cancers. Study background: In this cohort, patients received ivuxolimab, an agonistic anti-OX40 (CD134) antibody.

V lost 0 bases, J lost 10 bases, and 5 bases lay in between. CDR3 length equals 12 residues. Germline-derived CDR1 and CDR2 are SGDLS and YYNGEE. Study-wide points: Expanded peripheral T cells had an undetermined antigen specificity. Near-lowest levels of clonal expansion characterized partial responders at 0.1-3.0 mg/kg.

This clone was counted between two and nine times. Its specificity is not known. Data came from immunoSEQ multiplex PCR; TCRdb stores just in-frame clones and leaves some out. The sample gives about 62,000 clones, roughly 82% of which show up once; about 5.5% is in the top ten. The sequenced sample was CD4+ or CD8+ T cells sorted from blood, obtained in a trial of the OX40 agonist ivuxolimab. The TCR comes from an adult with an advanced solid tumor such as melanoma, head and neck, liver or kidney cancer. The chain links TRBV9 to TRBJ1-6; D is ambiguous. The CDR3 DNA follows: TGTGCCAGCAGCGTAGGATCATCACCCCTCCACTTT. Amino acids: CASSVGSSPLHF.